This passage covers 29 T cell receptor beta chains from one sample sequenced in a study of identical twins (TCRdb year 2016). Library construction relied on 5' RACE. Sequencing was performed on an Illumina HiSeq 2000. The raw public data were reprocessed by TCRdb itself: fastp quality trimming at Q25, MiXCR clonotype calling, in-frame beta chains only. Every entry covers one CDR3 protein and lists the most common genes and DNA from its rows. This sample holds 750,000 to 950,000 distinct CDR3 sequences; around 12% were observed only once. The ten largest account for under 2% of the sample. The data also belong to a second study, concerning yellow fever vaccine responses in identical twins.

Sequenced sample: PBMCs. These receptors were taken from a woman younger than 30 in good health.

At least ten counts were recorded for this clonotype. CDR3 sequence reads: CASSKAQGSQFF. The CDR3 coding sequence is TGCGCCAGCAGCAAGGCTCAGGGGTCGCAGTTCTTC. V usage is TRBV5-1 and J usage is TRBJ2-1, with a tentative D call TRBD1 (6 bases). Germline V gives CDR1 SGHRS, CDR2 YFSETQ. This CDR3 has 12 amino acids. Trimming stripped 4 bases from V and 12 bases from J, with 14 bases between.

There are a few counts of this clonotype. The chain couples TRBV28 to TRBJ1-2, with TRBD1 matching 9 bases. The CDR3 runs 15 residues. The germline V gene encodes CDR1 MDHEN and CDR2 SYDVKM. The J segment lost 4 bases and the V segment lost 4 bases, leaving 7 bases of the junction unmatched. CDR3 residues: CASSSPGQGLYGYTF. The CDR3 bases are TGTGCCAGCAGTTCGCCGGGACAGGGACTCTATGGCTACACCTTC.

At least ten counts were recorded for this clonotype. The chain joins TRBV12-3 or TRBV12-4 to TRBJ1-2, with TRBD1 matching 12 bases. The CDR3 is 13 residues long. The J segment lost 8 bases and the V segment lost 4 bases, leaving 2 bases of the junction unmatched. The CDR3 bases are TGTGCCAGCAGTTCCGGGACAGGGGGCGGCTACACCTTC. Its translation: CASSSGTGGGYTF.

This clonotype was counted a few times. The gene calls are TRBV29-1 and TRBJ2-5; D is unresolved. Between the trimmed V and J ends, which lost 5 bases and 1 base, there was a span of 8 bases. Germline-derived CDR1 and CDR2 are SQVTM and ANQGSEA. The CDR3 runs to 12 residues. Here the CDR3 reads CSVYGSQETQYF. CDR3 nucleotides: TGCAGCGTTTATGGCTCCCAAGAGACCCAGTACTTC.

In its sample, this clonotype was seen a few times. The chain is built from TRBV5-1 and TRBJ2-1; 13 positions agree with TRBD2. Trimming cost V 5 bases and J 6 bases; bases outside gene matches: 5. The germline V gene encodes CDR1 SGHRS and CDR2 YFSETQ. CDR3 length equals 15 residues. CDR3 residues: CASRPGLAGVNEQFF. DNA of the CDR3: TGCGCCAGCAGACCCGGACTAGCGGGAGTCAATGAGCAGTTCTTC.

This clonotype was counted a few times. The gene calls are TRBV11-1 and TRBJ2-1; a weak D match, TRBD2 (7 bases). V was shortened by 5 bases and J by 8 bases, with 25 bases between the two germline ends. Germline CDR1 is SGHAT and CDR2 is FQDESV (reference sequence). This CDR3 spans 17 amino acids. The CDR3 loop is CASSPLGVGGPGDEQFF. The CDR3 DNA reads TGTGCCAGCAGCCCTCTGGGGGTGGGAGGGCCAGGGGATGAGCAGTTCTTC.

In its sample, this clonotype was seen a few times. The chain combines TRBV11-2 with TRBJ1-5, with D unclear. The CDR3 has 15 amino acids. V was trimmed by 4 bases and J by 4 bases, leaving 14 bases between them. Germline V CDR1 and CDR2: SGHAT, FQNNGV. The CDR3 reads CASSYDGRMNQPQHF. The DNA for the CDR3 is TGTGCCAGCAGCTACGACGGACGGATGAATCAGCCCCAGCATTTT.

V and J are TRBV7-9 and TRBJ2-2; 12 nucleotides align to TRBD2. The J segment lost 1 base and the V segment lost 5 bases, leaving 5 bases of the junction unmatched. There are 17 residues in the CDR3. CDR1 is SEHNR and CDR2 is FQNEAQ in the germline V gene (reference sequence). The CDR3 DNA sequence: TGTGCCAGCAGCCTACAGACTAGCGGGGGGAACACCGGGGAGCTGTTTTTT. This gives the protein CASSLQTSGGNTGELFF.

The CDR3 DNA reads as TGTGCCAGCAGCCTGACAAATACGCAGTATTTT. Its protein is CASSLTNTQYF. The V gene is TRBV7-2, the J gene TRBJ2-3; D unresolved. CDR3 length equals 11 residues. Germline V gene sequence: CDR1 SGHTA, CDR2 FQGNSA. Trimming pared 5 bases from V and 7 bases from J, leaving 7 bases between.

A few counts support this clonotype. This CDR3 reads CASTNTVGRGETQYF. In DNA, the CDR3 is TGTGCCAGCACCAACACCGTCGGGAGGGGAGAGACCCAGTACTTC. The rearrangement links TRBV7-6 to TRBJ2-5, with TRBD2 matching over 8 bases. Trimming took 7 bases from V and 4 from J; bases not matched to a gene: 11. CDR1 and CDR2 (germline): SGHVS, FNYEAQ. The CDR3 covers 15 residues.

This CDR3 is CAIRRDSGATYNEQFF. CDR3 DNA sequence: TGTGCCATCAGGAGGGATAGCGGAGCAACCTACAATGAGCAGTTCTTC. V gene TRBV10-3 combines with J gene TRBJ2-1; TRBD2 might be the D (6 bases). Germline CDR1 is ENHRY and CDR2 is SYGVKD. V was clipped by 6 bases and J by 2 bases, with 17 bases between them. This CDR3 is 16 amino acids long.

This chain joins TRBV24-1 and TRBJ1-3; D is unresolved. The CDR3 spans 13 residues. Trimming removed 2 bases from V and 5 bases from J, with 6 bases in between. Germline values: CDR1 KGHDR, CDR2 SFDVKD. This chain's CDR3 is CATSDSARNTIYF. Here the CDR3 DNA reads TGTGCCACCAGTGATTCAGCCAGAAACACCATATATTTT.

The CDR3 coding sequence is TGTGCCAGCAGTTTATCGGTACAGAACTATGGCTACACCTTC. Its protein is CASSLSVQNYGYTF. V gene TRBV28 combines with J gene TRBJ1-2; no clear D gene. This CDR3 has 14 amino acids. CDR1 and CDR2 (germline): MDHEN, SYDVKM. Between the trimmed V and J ends, which lost 1 base and 2 bases, there was a span of 8 bases.

This chain links TRBV11-2 with TRBJ2-7; TRBD1 agrees at 9 bases. V gave up 1 base and J gave up 4 bases; unmatched junction bases: 5. The CDR3 length is 15 residues. Germline CDR1 and CDR2: SGHAT and FQNNGV. CDR3 sequence (DNA): TGTGCCAGCAGCTTAGGACAGGGGGGACTTTACGAGCAGTACGTC. Its protein product is CASSLGQGGLYEQYV.

Many counts were recorded for this clonotype. The chain has TRBV10-3 and TRBJ2-3; D is uncertain. The germline V gene has CDR1 ENHRY and CDR2 SYGVKD. This CDR3 is 13 amino acids long. The germline V and J ends were trimmed by 6 bases and 4 bases, with 11 bases remaining between them. The CDR3 reads CAIRTELADTQYF. DNA of the CDR3: TGTGCCATCAGGACGGAGCTAGCAGATACGCAGTATTTT.

V gene TRBV5-1 combines with J gene TRBJ2-3; D may be TRBD2 (5 bases). The CDR3 length is 14 residues. The V end lost 2 bases, the J end lost 0 bases, and 7 bases lay between the germline ends. Per germline, CDR1 SGHRS and CDR2 YFSETQ. The CDR3 sequence is CASSFERSTDTQYF. The CDR3 nucleotides are TGCGCCAGCAGCTTTGAGCGGAGCACAGATACGCAGTATTTT.

In this sample, this clonotype turned up once. This sequence joins TRBV7-8 and TRBJ2-1; 10 bases agree with TRBD2. From germline, CDR1 is SGHVS and CDR2 FQNEAQ. The trim removed 4 bases at V and 5 bases at J, leaving 8 bases unmatched. This CDR3 is built from 16 residues. Here the CDR3 reads CASSSQRGGTNNEQFF. The DNA for the CDR3 is TGTGCCAGCAGCTCCCAGCGGGGGGGCACCAACAATGAGCAGTTCTTC.

This clonotype was picked up a small number of times. The chain recombines TRBV11-2 with TRBJ2-1; 13 nucleotides match TRBD2. The CDR3 is 20 residues long. Per germline, CDR1 SGHAT and CDR2 FQNNGV. Trimming took 5 bases from V and 3 from J; bases not matched to a gene: 16. This chain's CDR3 is CASSDPGTSGTSRGYNEQFF. The CDR3 DNA follows: TGTGCCAGCAGCGACCCCGGGACTAGCGGGACTTCAAGGGGCTACAATGAGCAGTTCTTC. The full variable domain, in which reference TRBV11-2 and TRBJ2-1 provide the parts outside the CDR3, is EAGVAQSPRYKIIEKRQSVAFWCNPISGHATLYWYQQILGQGPKLLIQFQNNGVVDDSQLPKDRFSAERLKGVDSTLKIQPAKLEDSAVYLCASSDPGTSGTSRGYNEQFFGPGTRLTVL.

In its sample, this clonotype was seen many times. The chain is built from TRBV28 and TRBJ2-5; D unresolved. Trimming removed 2 bases from V and 1 base from J, with 20 bases in between. In germline, CDR1 is MDHEN, CDR2 SYDVKM. The CDR3 covers 18 residues. CDR3 amino acids: CASSLPVRNSRSQETQYF. For the CDR3, the DNA is TGTGCCAGCAGTTTACCTGTGAGGAACAGTAGATCCCAAGAGACCCAGTACTTC.

This clonotype was counted ten times or more. The rearrangement joins TRBV5-1 to TRBJ2-3; D is uncertain. Germline V gene sequence: CDR1 SGHRS, CDR2 YFSETQ. The CDR3 has 17 residues. V was shortened by 4 bases and J by 0 bases, with 18 bases between the two germline ends. CDR3 loop: CASSVPSEGISTDTQYF. The CDR3 DNA follows: TGCGCCAGCAGCGTACCTTCCGAAGGGATTAGCACAGATACGCAGTATTTT.

The genes are TRBV2 and TRBJ2-2, with 13 positions matching TRBD2. Germline V gene sequence: CDR1 SNHLY, CDR2 FYNNEI. CDR3 size: 17 residues. Trimming took 6 bases from V and 0 from J; bases not matched to a gene: 4. The CDR3 DNA sequence: TGTGCCAGCAGGACTAGCGGGAGGTCCCCGAACACCGGGGAGCTGTTTTTT. This codes for CASRTSGRSPNTGELFF.

This clonotype was recorded a few times. The gene calls are TRBV20-1 and TRBJ2-2, with no clear D. In germline, CDR1 is DFQATT, CDR2 SNEGSKA (reference sequence). The CDR3 is 12 amino acids. Trimming shortened V by 3 bases and J by 5 bases, and 7 bases separated the two germline ends. Here the CDR3 reads CSARSATGELFF. In nucleotides, the CDR3 is TGCAGTGCTAGGAGCGCAACCGGGGAGCTGTTTTTT.

Many counts were recorded for this clonotype. The rearrangement joins TRBV12-3 or TRBV12-4 to TRBJ1-1; D gene ambiguous. The CDR3 sequence is 15 residues long. The germline V and J ends were trimmed by 3 bases and 1 base, with 12 bases remaining between them. CDR3 coding DNA: TGTGCCAGCAGTTTTGAGCCGGCAGAGAACACTGAAGCTTTCTTT. Amino acid sequence: CASSFEPAENTEAFF.

This clonotype was observed a few times. The chain is built from TRBV19 and TRBJ2-1, with 9 bases matching TRBD2. The CDR3 spans 18 residues. The J segment lost 4 bases and the V segment lost 4 bases, leaving 14 bases of the junction unmatched. In germline, CDR1 is LNHDA, CDR2 SQIVND (reference sequence). The CDR3 bases are TGTGCCAGTAGTAATAGCGGGAGCGGACGCGCCACTTACAATGAGCAGTTCTTC. Translation: CASSNSGSGRATYNEQFF.

This clonotype was detected a few times. The chain combines TRBV27 with TRBJ2-2, with 7 nucleotides matching TRBD1. V lost 7 bases and J lost 3; bases outside the gene matches: 14. The germline CDR1 and CDR2 sequences are MNHEY and SMNVEV (reference sequence). The CDR3 has 17 amino acids. The CDR3 DNA is TGTGCCAGCACCTCGGTCAAGGGGGCCTATTACACCGGGGAGCTGTTTTTT. It is translated as CASTSVKGAYYTGELFF.

This clonotype was detected a few times. This chain connects TRBV6-1 to TRBJ2-7; no clear D gene. Trimming took 4 bases from V and 1 from J, leaving 14 bases between them. The CDR3 is 15 residues long. Looked up from germline, CDR1 is MNHNS and CDR2 is SASEGT. CDR3 DNA: TGTGCCAGCAGTGGTACCTACGGCATATCCTACGAGCAGTACTTC. Its translation is CASSGTYGISYEQYF.

This rearrangement joins TRBV5-1 to TRBJ2-1; tentatively, D is TRBD1 or TRBD2 (6 bases each). The CDR3 contains 14 residues. V lost 4 bases and J 6 bases, leaving 14 bases between the germline ends. CDR1 is SGHRS and CDR2 is YFSETQ in the germline V gene. In DNA, the CDR3 is TGCGCCAGCAGCCCCCCTGGAGGGGGCAATGAGCAGTTCTTC. This encodes CASSPPGGGNEQFF. Full variable domain (missing parts from reference TRBV5-1 and TRBJ2-1): KAGVTQTPRYLIKTRGQQVTLSCSPISGHRSVSWYQQTPGQGLQFLFEYFSETQRNKGNFPGRFSGRQFSNSRSEMNVSTLELGDSALYLCASSPPGGGNEQFFGPGTRLTVL.

There are a few counts of this clonotype. The J gene is TRBJ2-1, the V gene TRBV12-3 or TRBV12-4; 7 bases align to TRBD1. CDR3 length equals 13 residues. After removal of 8 bases from V and 5 bases from J, the junction contained 6 bases not matched to a gene. The CDR3 loop is CASGRDSNNEQFF. CDR3 nucleotide sequence: TGTGCCAGCGGCCGGGACAGCAACAATGAGCAGTTCTTC.

This clonotype was recorded a few times. The rearrangement uses TRBV12-3 or TRBV12-4 and TRBJ2-1, with 9 bases aligning to TRBD2. Germline trimming cut 6 bases from V and 7 bases from J; bases unmatched to any gene: 10. This CDR3 is built from 15 residues. The CDR3 sequence: CASRFSGSRGNEQFF. CDR3 sequence (DNA): TGTGCCAGCAGGTTTAGCGGGAGTAGGGGAAATGAGCAGTTCTTC.